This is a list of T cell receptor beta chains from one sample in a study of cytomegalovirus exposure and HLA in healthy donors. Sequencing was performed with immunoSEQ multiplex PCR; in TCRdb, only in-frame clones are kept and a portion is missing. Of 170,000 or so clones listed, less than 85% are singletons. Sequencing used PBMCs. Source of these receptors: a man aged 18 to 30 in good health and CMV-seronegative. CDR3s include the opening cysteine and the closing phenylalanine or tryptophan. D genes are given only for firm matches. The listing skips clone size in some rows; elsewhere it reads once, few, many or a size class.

CDR3 DNA: TGTGCCAGTAGTATTGGGGGGGGCGTAGATACGCAGTATTTT
CDR3 protein: CASSIGGGVDTQYF
CDR3 length: 14
J gene: TRBJ2-3
V gene: TRBV19
D gene: NA
clone size: NA

CDR3 DNA: TGTGCCAGCAGCTCTGGGGGCAGGGGCGAAGGAGACGAGCAGTACTTC
CDR3 protein: CASSSGGRGEGDEQYF
CDR3 length: 16
J gene: TRBJ2-7
V gene: TRBV28
D gene: NA
clone size: NA

CDR3 DNA: TGTGCCAAGATTTTTAGTTCACCCCTCCACTTT
CDR3 protein: CAKIFSSPLHF
CDR3 length: 11
J gene: TRBJ1-6
V gene: TRBV7-3
D gene: NA
clone size: NA

CDR3 DNA: TGTGCCAGCAGCAAAGACCCGCGGGGAGGCACCGGGGAGCTGTTTTTT
CDR3 protein: CASSKDPRGGTGELFF
CDR3 length: 16
J gene: TRBJ2-2
V gene: TRBV21-1
D gene: NA
clone size: NA

CDR3 DNA: TGTGCCAGCAGTTATCGGGACTCCTACAATGAGCAGTTCTTC
CDR3 protein: CASSYRDSYNEQFF
CDR3 length: 14
J gene: TRBJ2-1
V gene: TRBV6-5
D gene: NA
clone size: few

CDR3 DNA: TGTGCCAGCAGCCCAGGGGGCAATCAGCCCCAGCATTTT
CDR3 protein: CASSPGGNQPQHF
CDR3 length: 13
J gene: TRBJ1-5
V gene: TRBV11-2
D gene: NA
clone size: NA

CDR3 DNA: TGTGCCAGCAACTCACTGTTCAGGGGGAACACTGAAGCTTTCTTT
CDR3 protein: CASNSLFRGNTEAFF
CDR3 length: 15
J gene: TRBJ1-1
V gene: TRBV6-5
D gene: NA
clone size: once

CDR3 DNA: TGTGCCAGCAGCCGGGATCACAATGAGCAGTTCTTC
CDR3 protein: CASSRDHNEQFF
CDR3 length: 12
J gene: TRBJ2-1
V gene: TRBV6-5
D gene: NA
clone size: NA

CDR3 DNA: TGTGCCAGCAGCGTTGGAGATAGCTCCTACAATGAGCAGTTCTTC
CDR3 protein: CASSVGDSSYNEQFF
CDR3 length: 15
J gene: TRBJ2-1
V gene: TRBV9
D gene: NA
clone size: NA

CDR3 DNA: TGCGCCAGCAGTGAGACCCCCCCCACCCCGGGACTAGCGGGGGGGCACTACGAGCAGTACTTC
CDR3 protein: CASSETPPTPGLAGGHYEQYF
CDR3 length: 21
J gene: TRBJ2-7
V gene: TRBV10-1
D gene: TRBD2
clone size: NA

CDR3 DNA: TGTGCCAGCAGCCTCGGGACAGGGAACACCGGGGAGCTGTTTTTT
CDR3 protein: CASSLGTGNTGELFF
CDR3 length: 15
J gene: TRBJ2-2
V gene: TRBV5-8
D gene: TRBD1
clone size: NA

CDR3 DNA: TGTGCCAGCAGTTGGAGTAATGAAAAACTGTTTTTT
CDR3 protein: CASSWSNEKLFF
CDR3 length: 12
J gene: TRBJ1-4
V gene: TRBV28
D gene: NA
clone size: NA

CDR3 DNA: TGTGCCAGCAGTGGAGGAGCACCGTCCTACGAGCAGTACTTC
CDR3 protein: CASSGGAPSYEQYF
CDR3 length: 14
J gene: TRBJ2-7
V gene: TRBV2
D gene: NA
clone size: NA

CDR3 DNA: TGTGCCAGCAGCACAGGACTAGCGGGAGGGGAGACCCAGTACTTC
CDR3 protein: CASSTGLAGGETQYF
CDR3 length: 15
J gene: TRBJ2-5
V gene: TRBV7-9
D gene: TRBD2
clone size: NA

CDR3 DNA: TGTGCCAGCAGCCAAGAGTTAGCGGGGGGGATCACCGGGGAGCTGTTTTTT
CDR3 protein: CASSQELAGGITGELFF
CDR3 length: 17
J gene: TRBJ2-2
V gene: TRBV4-2
D gene: TRBD2
clone size: NA

CDR3 DNA: TGCGCCAGCAGCCCCCATTCGTCTGCGGGGACTCAGGAGCAGTACTTC
CDR3 protein: CASSPHSSAGTQEQYF
CDR3 length: 16
J gene: TRBJ2-7
V gene: TRBV4-1
D gene: NA
clone size: NA

CDR3 DNA: TGTGCCAGCAGCTTGGCCGGTGGAAGACTGGACGAGCAGTACTTC
CDR3 protein: CASSLAGGRLDEQYF
CDR3 length: 15
J gene: TRBJ2-7
V gene: TRBV5-6
D gene: NA
clone size: NA

CDR3 DNA: TGCAGCGTCGGGGGGGTTAACGAGCAGTACTTC
CDR3 protein: CSVGGVNEQYF
CDR3 length: 11
J gene: TRBJ2-7
V gene: TRBV29-1
D gene: TRBD2
clone size: NA

CDR3 DNA: TGTGCCACCAGCAGTCCCTCCAAGCGGGGACTAGCCAAAAACATTCAGTACTTC
CDR3 protein: CATSSPSKRGLAKNIQYF
CDR3 length: 18
J gene: TRBJ2-4
V gene: TRBV15
D gene: TRBD2
clone size: NA

CDR3 DNA: TGTGCCAGCAGTGAGGGGACAGGGGGAGTCTATGGCTACACCTTC
CDR3 protein: CASSEGTGGVYGYTF
CDR3 length: 15
J gene: TRBJ1-2
V gene: TRBV25-1
D gene: TRBD1
clone size: NA

CDR3 DNA: TGTGCCAACAACCATGGGAGGGAACGGTCGTATAGCAATCAGCCCCAGCATTTT
CDR3 protein: CANNHGRERSYSNQPQHF
CDR3 length: 18
J gene: TRBJ1-5
V gene: TRBV7-8
D gene: NA
clone size: few

CDR3 DNA: TGTGCCAGCAGCTTGTTGGCGGAAAGTGAGCAGTTCTTC
CDR3 protein: CASSLLAESEQFF
CDR3 length: 13
J gene: TRBJ2-1
V gene: TRBV5-4
D gene: NA
clone size: NA

CDR3 DNA: TGTGCCAGCAGAGCCACGGGGGGGCCGGTAAATGAGCAGTTCTTC
CDR3 protein: CASRATGGPVNEQFF
CDR3 length: 15
J gene: TRBJ2-1
V gene: TRBV9
D gene: TRBD2
clone size: once

CDR3 DNA: TGCGCCAGCAGACCACCCGGGGGATTAGAGACCCAGTACTTC
CDR3 protein: CASRPPGGLETQYF
CDR3 length: 14
J gene: TRBJ2-5
V gene: TRBV5-1
D gene: NA
clone size: once

CDR3 DNA: TGTGCCAGCAGCTTACCTAGGACAGCCGCTTTCTTT
CDR3 protein: CASSLPRTAAFF
CDR3 length: 12
J gene: TRBJ1-1
V gene: TRBV7-9
D gene: NA
clone size: NA

CDR3 DNA: TGTGCCAGCAGCCGGACTAGCGGGAGCTCCTACGAGCAGTACTTC
CDR3 protein: CASSRTSGSSYEQYF
CDR3 length: 15
J gene: TRBJ2-7
V gene: TRBV4-2
D gene: TRBD2
clone size: NA

CDR3 DNA: TGTGCCAGCAGTTTCGTCTCTCCCGGGGAGCTGTTTTTT
CDR3 protein: CASSFVSPGELFF
CDR3 length: 13
J gene: TRBJ2-2
V gene: TRBV27
D gene: NA
clone size: NA

CDR3 DNA: TGTGCCAGCGGGGATCTACGGGGGCCCCAGCATTTT
CDR3 protein: CASGDLRGPQHF
CDR3 length: 12
J gene: TRBJ1-5
V gene: TRBV6-5
D gene: NA
clone size: NA

CDR3 DNA: TGTGCCAGCAGCCCGACGGGGGGAGGGGACGGACAAGAGACCCAGTACTTC
CDR3 protein: CASSPTGGGDGQETQYF
CDR3 length: 17
J gene: TRBJ2-5
V gene: TRBV11-3
D gene: TRBD2
clone size: NA

CDR3 DNA: TGTGCCAGCAGCGTCGGGACTAGCGGGTCCTACAATGAGCAGTTCTTC
CDR3 protein: CASSVGTSGSYNEQFF
CDR3 length: 16
J gene: TRBJ2-1
V gene: TRBV9
D gene: TRBD2
clone size: NA

CDR3 DNA: TGTGCCAGCAGTGACAACAGGGGATGGAACACTGAAGCTTTCTTT
CDR3 protein: CASSDNRGWNTEAFF
CDR3 length: 15
J gene: TRBJ1-1
V gene: TRBV25-1
D gene: TRBD1
clone size: NA

CDR3 DNA: TGTGCCAGCAGTGAAGAGGCCGGAGGGGTCTCGGGAAACACCATATATTTT
CDR3 protein: CASSEEAGGVSGNTIYF
CDR3 length: 17
J gene: TRBJ1-3
V gene: TRBV6-1
D gene: NA
clone size: few

CDR3 DNA: TGTGCCAGCAGCGTAGAGGGGGCGCTCGCAGATACGCAGTATTTT
CDR3 protein: CASSVEGALADTQYF
CDR3 length: 15
J gene: TRBJ2-3
V gene: TRBV9
D gene: TRBD1
clone size: NA

CDR3 DNA: TGCAGCGTTGAGGCTTCCGTCTACAATGAGCAGTTCTTC
CDR3 protein: CSVEASVYNEQFF
CDR3 length: 13
J gene: TRBJ2-1
V gene: TRBV29-1
D gene: NA
clone size: NA

CDR3 DNA: TGCGCCAGCAGCCAGGCTTTCATCGACTCTGGAAACACCATATATTTT
CDR3 protein: CASSQAFIDSGNTIYF
CDR3 length: 16
J gene: TRBJ1-3
V gene: TRBV4-1
D gene: NA
clone size: few

CDR3 DNA: TGTGCCAGCACTCCCGGTGCCGGGGAGCTGTTTTTT
CDR3 protein: CASTPGAGELFF
CDR3 length: 12
J gene: TRBJ2-2
V gene: TRBV7-9
D gene: NA
clone size: NA

CDR3 DNA: TGTGCCAGCAGTGAATCTCGTCACGAGCAGTACTTC
CDR3 protein: CASSESRHEQYF
CDR3 length: 12
J gene: TRBJ2-7
V gene: TRBV6-1
D gene: NA
clone size: once

CDR3 DNA: TGTGCCAGTAGTATAATGGACTCCCCGGTCGGCGGCTACACCTTC
CDR3 protein: CASSIMDSPVGGYTF
CDR3 length: 15
J gene: TRBJ1-2
V gene: TRBV19
D gene: NA
clone size: NA

CDR3 DNA: TGTGCCAGCAGTTTAGCGGCGGGATTATATGGCTACACCTTC
CDR3 protein: CASSLAAGLYGYTF
CDR3 length: 14
J gene: TRBJ1-2
V gene: TRBV27
D gene: NA
clone size: NA

CDR3 DNA: TGTGCCAGCAGCTCAGTAAACACCGGGGAGCTGTTTTTT
CDR3 protein: CASSSVNTGELFF
CDR3 length: 13
J gene: TRBJ2-2
V gene: TRBV7-6
D gene: NA
clone size: NA

CDR3 DNA: TGTGCCAGCAGCTTATCGACTGGACTTCGCTATGGCTACACCTTC
CDR3 protein: CASSLSTGLRYGYTF
CDR3 length: 15
J gene: TRBJ1-2
V gene: TRBV7-2
D gene: NA
clone size: once

CDR3 DNA: TGCGCCAGCAGCTTGTCCCACGTTGACAGAGCTACTGAAGCTTTCTTT
CDR3 protein: CASSLSHVDRATEAFF
CDR3 length: 16
J gene: TRBJ1-1
V gene: TRBV5-1
D gene: NA
clone size: NA

CDR3 DNA: TGCGCCAGCAGCGCCTTGACAGGATCTCCCACCTTC
CDR3 protein: CASSALTGSPTF
CDR3 length: 12
J gene: TRBJ1-2
V gene: TRBV5-1
D gene: NA
clone size: NA

CDR3 DNA: TGTGCCAGCAGCACTCTCCCCCTGGGGACAGGGCTTTACGAGCAGTACTTC
CDR3 protein: CASSTLPLGTGLYEQYF
CDR3 length: 17
J gene: TRBJ2-7
V gene: TRBV5-6
D gene: TRBD1
clone size: NA

CDR3 DNA: TGTGCCATCAGTGAGTCCTCCTCGGAGCAGTTCTTC
CDR3 protein: CAISESSSEQFF
CDR3 length: 12
J gene: TRBJ2-1
V gene: TRBV10-3
D gene: NA
clone size: NA

CDR3 DNA: TGTGCCAGCAGCTTAGATAGGGCAGGGGGCGCGGAGACCCAGTACTTC
CDR3 protein: CASSLDRAGGAETQYF
CDR3 length: 16
J gene: TRBJ2-5
V gene: TRBV7-2
D gene: TRBD1
clone size: NA

CDR3 DNA: TGTGCCAGTAGTATGACAGGGTCGAACACCGGGGAGCTGTTTTTT
CDR3 protein: CASSMTGSNTGELFF
CDR3 length: 15
J gene: TRBJ2-2
V gene: TRBV19
D gene: TRBD1
clone size: NA

CDR3 DNA: TGTGCCAGCAGTCCGACCGGGACAGCAGCCTCCTACGAGCAGTACTTC
CDR3 protein: CASSPTGTAASYEQYF
CDR3 length: 16
J gene: TRBJ2-7
V gene: TRBV27
D gene: TRBD1
clone size: NA

CDR3 DNA: TGCGCCAGCAGCTTGGGGACAGGGGCGAATTCACCCCTCCACTTT
CDR3 protein: CASSLGTGANSPLHF
CDR3 length: 15
J gene: TRBJ1-6
V gene: TRBV5-1
D gene: TRBD1
clone size: once

CDR3 DNA: TGCGCCAGCAGCCAAGATCGCAACCCAGCCTACGAGCAGTACTTC
CDR3 protein: CASSQDRNPAYEQYF
CDR3 length: 15
J gene: TRBJ2-7
V gene: TRBV4-3
D gene: NA
clone size: NA

CDR3 DNA: TGCAGCGTTTCCGAAACTATTAACTATGGCTACACCTTC
CDR3 protein: CSVSETINYGYTF
CDR3 length: 13
J gene: TRBJ1-2
V gene: TRBV29-1
D gene: NA
clone size: NA

CDR3 DNA: TGTGCCAGCAGCTTAACGGGACAGCATGTTTTT
CDR3 protein: CASSLTGQHVF
CDR3 length: 11
J gene: TRBJ1-3
V gene: TRBV7-9
D gene: TRBD1
clone size: NA

CDR3 DNA: TGTGCCAGCAGGGTGATGACAGGCATCTTGGATGGCTACACCTTC
CDR3 protein: CASRVMTGILDGYTF
CDR3 length: 15
J gene: TRBJ1-2
V gene: TRBV6-5
D gene: NA
clone size: NA

CDR3 DNA: TGCGCCAGCAGCCGGACCCGGACAGGGGTCGATGAGCAGTTCTTC
CDR3 protein: CASSRTRTGVDEQFF
CDR3 length: 15
J gene: TRBJ2-1
V gene: TRBV4-1
D gene: TRBD1
clone size: once

CDR3 DNA: TGCAGCGTTGAAGACCTAGCGGGCAGGTGGGATGAGCAGTTCTTC
CDR3 protein: CSVEDLAGRWDEQFF
CDR3 length: 15
J gene: TRBJ2-1
V gene: TRBV29-1
D gene: TRBD2
clone size: NA

CDR3 DNA: TGTGCCAGCAGCTTATCATTTTTGGAGACCCAGTACTTC
CDR3 protein: CASSLSFLETQYF
CDR3 length: 13
J gene: TRBJ2-5
V gene: TRBV7-8
D gene: NA
clone size: NA

CDR3 DNA: TGTGCCAGCAGCCTACCGACAGGGCCGAACACTGAAGCTTTCTTT
CDR3 protein: CASSLPTGPNTEAFF
CDR3 length: 15
J gene: TRBJ1-1
V gene: TRBV4-2
D gene: TRBD1
clone size: NA

CDR3 DNA: TGCGCCAGCAGCTTGGACCCGCTGGCCGCTGAAGCTTTCTTT
CDR3 protein: CASSLDPLAAEAFF
CDR3 length: 14
J gene: TRBJ1-1
V gene: TRBV5-1
D gene: NA
clone size: NA